This entry lists 17 T cell receptor beta chains sequenced from one sample in a study of T cell changes during pregnancy in multiple sclerosis. Only in-frame clones appear in the TCRdb table, and some are missing; sequencing was by immunoSEQ multiplex PCR. The sample holds over 90,000 clones, roughly nine tenths seen once. Sequences were derived from peripheral blood, sampled after pregnancy. The receptors come from a female donor with multiple sclerosis, enrolled in a pregnancy study.

This clone appeared once. The V call is TRBV7-2, the J call TRBJ1-2; D is possibly TRBD1 (6 bases). CDR3 length: 19 residues. V lost 1 base, J lost 8 bases, and 29 bases lay in between. Germline-derived CDR1 and CDR2 are SGHTA and FQGNSA. CDR3 DNA: TGTGCCAGCAGCTTAGTTAGTACCCTGAGCCGCCCGCGGGGGGGCGGCTACACCTTC. As protein: CASSLVSTLSRPRGGGYTF.

This sequence joins TRBV19 and TRBJ2-3; TRBD1 matches 7 bases. V was pared by 1 base and J by 0 bases, with 4 bases of the junction left unmatched. This CDR3 spans 16 amino acids. The germline CDR1 and CDR2 sequences are LNHDA and SQIVND (reference sequence). The CDR3 sequence: CASSIVPTGSTDTQYF. The CDR3 DNA reads as TGTGCCAGTAGTATAGTCCCGACAGGGAGCACAGATACGCAGTATTTT.

The chain joins TRBV5-1 to TRBJ2-7; D is undetermined. Germline values: CDR1 SGHRS, CDR2 YFSETQ. The CDR3 spans 13 residues. V was cut by 4 bases and J by 0 bases, with 8 bases left in between. The CDR3 protein is CASSPLSSYEQYF. The CDR3, as DNA: TGCGCCAGCAGCCCTCTTAGCTCCTACGAGCAGTACTTC.

The chain carries TRBV7-2 and TRBJ2-7, with a possible D match to TRBD2 (5 bases). There are 16 residues in the CDR3. Germline V gene sequence: CDR1 SGHTA, CDR2 FQGNSA. With 5 bases removed from V and 0 bases from J, the gap between germline ends came to 17 bases. The CDR3 protein is CASSRGSPVISYEQYF. For the CDR3, the DNA is TGTGCCAGCAGCCGGGGATCCCCGGTGATCTCCTACGAGCAGTACTTC.

The chain links TRBV30 to TRBJ1-1; the match to TRBD1 covers 12 bases. The V and J ends lost 4 bases and 5 bases, in that order; junction bases with no gene match: 11. Germline V gives CDR1 GTSNPN, CDR2 SVGIG (reference sequence). The CDR3 covers 16 residues. The CDR3 reads CAWNVGTGGRRTEAFF. The CDR3 nucleotides read TGTGCCTGGAATGTGGGGACAGGGGGCCGTCGTACTGAAGCTTTCTTT.

The chain uses TRBV10-3 and TRBJ1-2; D is perhaps TRBD1 (5 bases). Trimming left V 0 bases short and J 10 bases short, with 18 bases between. The germline V gene encodes CDR1 ENHRY and CDR2 SYGVKD. This CDR3 has 15 residues. CDR3 coding DNA: TGTGCCATCAGTGAGTCGCTTTCCGGGACGGGACTCTACACCTTC. Amino acids: CAISESLSGTGLYTF.

The chain links TRBV6-1 to TRBJ1-5, with TRBD1 identical over 7 bases. Germline V lookup: CDR1 MNHNS, CDR2 SASEGT. The V gene end was trimmed by 5 bases and the J gene end by 4 bases; junction bases not matched to a gene: 5. The CDR3 contains 14 residues. CDR3 nucleotides: TGTGCCAGCAGTCGGACAGGATATAATCAGCCCCAGCATTTT. It is translated as CASSRTGYNQPQHF.

The chain joins TRBV7-9 to TRBJ2-7; D possibly corresponds to TRBD1 (6 bases). This CDR3 region has 12 residues. Looked up from germline, CDR1 is SEHNR and CDR2 is FQNEAQ (reference sequence). Trimming took 5 bases from V and 1 from J, leaving 6 bases between them. As DNA, the CDR3 is TGTGCCAGCAGCACAGGGTCCTACGAGCAGTACTTC. Its translation is CASSTGSYEQYF.

This clone appeared once. CDR3 nucleotide sequence: TGTGCCAGCAGTGAGACAGGGTACTATGAGCAGTTCTTC. Its translation: CASSETGYYEQFF. V gene TRBV25-1 combines with J gene TRBJ2-1, with TRBD1 matching over 7 bases. Germline lookup yields CDR1 MGHDK and CDR2 SYGVNS. V gave up 3 bases and J gave up 8 bases; unmatched junction bases: 4. CDR3 size: 13 residues.

This clone has only a few counts. The CDR3 loop reads CASSPEVSSYEQYF. DNA of the CDR3: TGTGCCAGCAGCCCTGAGGTAAGCTCCTACGAGCAGTACTTC. This chain links TRBV7-2 with TRBJ2-7; D is unresolved. V lost 5 bases to trimming and J lost 0 bases, with 11 bases between them. The germline V gene encodes CDR1 SGHTA and CDR2 FQGNSA. The CDR3 is 14 residues long.

The V call is TRBV7-9, the J call TRBJ1-2, with 10 bases fitting TRBD1. CDR3 length: 14 amino acids. Germline assignment: CDR1 SEHNR and CDR2 FQNEAQ (reference sequence). The V segment lost 5 bases and the J segment 8 bases; nucleotides outside the gene matches: 8. Written as DNA, the CDR3 is TGTGCCAGCAGCCTCGGGACAGGGGTAGGGGGCTACACCTTC. The encoded protein is CASSLGTGVGGYTF.

This clone was detected once. V gene TRBV13 combines with J gene TRBJ2-1, with a tentative D call TRBD1 (6 bases). The V and J ends lost 6 bases and 3 bases respectively, with 15 bases between them. Germline CDR1 is PRHDT and CDR2 is FYEKMQ (reference sequence). The CDR3 consists of 15 residues. For the CDR3, the DNA is TGTGCCAGCAGTTTCTCAGGACAGTACTACAATGAGCAGTTCTTC. Residues: CASSFSGQYYNEQFF.

CDR3 sequence (DNA): TGTGCCAGCAGCGTAGTAGGGGGCGCTGAAGCCGGGGAGCTGTTTTTT. Encoded protein: CASSVVGGAEAGELFF. V and J are TRBV9 and TRBJ2-2, with 7 bases matching TRBD1. This CDR3 comprises 16 residues. Looked up from germline, CDR1 is SGDLS and CDR2 is YYNGEE. Losses at the gene ends were 0 bases for V and 6 bases for J; bases not matched to a gene: 8.

The V call is TRBV7-9, the J call TRBJ2-2; TRBD2 matches at 7 bases. The CDR3 totals 16 residues. CDR1 and CDR2 (germline): SEHNR, FQNEAQ (reference sequence). V gave up 4 bases and J gave up 1 base; unmatched junction bases: 6. Here the CDR3 DNA reads TGTGCCAGCAGCTATCATAGCGGGCGGAACACCGGGGAGCTGTTTTTT. This codes for CASSYHSGRNTGELFF.

This clone is a singleton in its sample. The same CDR3 is also encoded by other DNA sequences in this sample. V usage is TRBV7-9 and J usage is TRBJ2-5; D is undetermined. Germline V gives CDR1 SEHNR, CDR2 FQNEAQ (reference sequence). Trimming left V 2 bases short and J 5 bases short, with 3 bases between. The CDR3 covers 11 residues. The CDR3, as DNA: TGTGCCAGCAGCTTACTTGAGACCCAGTACTTC. It yields the protein CASSLLETQYF.

The rearrangement joins TRBV11-3 to TRBJ2-2, with unresolved D. The CDR3 covers 15 residues. Germline assignment: CDR1 SGHNT and CDR2 YENEEA. Trimming took 1 base from V and 1 from J, leaving 7 bases between them. The CDR3 DNA reads as TGTGCCAGCAGCTTAGCTCCACAGAACACCGGGGAGCTGTTTTTT. It encodes CASSLAPQNTGELFF.

The chain couples TRBV5-5 to TRBJ2-6, with unresolved D. The CDR3 spans 15 residues. The germline gives CDR1 SGHKS, CDR2 YYEKEE (reference sequence). The V gene lost 4 bases and the J gene lost 0 bases, with 8 bases spanning the gap. The CDR3 loop reads CASSVPISGANVLTF. Written as DNA, the CDR3 is TGTGCCAGCAGCGTCCCAATCTCTGGGGCCAACGTCCTGACTTTC.